This T cell receptor beta chain comes out of a study of control samples from healthy donors and cancer patients. The repertoire was sequenced with immunoSEQ multiplex PCR; TCRdb's copy has only in-frame clones and lacks some. The repertoire holds more than 25,000 clones, with 91% as singletons. This sequence was found in a man aged 45-65 years with lung cancer. The specimen sequenced was PBMCs.

The CDR3 nucleotides read TGCGCCAGCAGGATACAGGTAGATCAGCCCCAGCATTTT. It yields the protein CASRIQVDQPQHF. The chain recombines TRBV10-2 with TRBJ1-5; perhaps TRBD1 as D (5 bases). The CDR3 totals 13 residues. Germline V CDR1 and CDR2: WSHSY, SAAADI. V lost 6 bases and J lost 5, with 11 bases in between.